The 22 T cell receptor beta chains below all came from one sample that was sequenced in a study of siplizumab effects on memory and regulatory T cells. Sequencing used immunoSEQ multiplex PCR; TCRdb keeps in-frame clones, though not all of them. The sample consists of approximately 3,000 clones, 45% to 50% of them appearing once. Cells that made up the mixed lymphocyte reaction were cocultured at 37°C for over 5 days. Their target antigens are unknown. The specimen sequenced was CFSE-low (dividing) CD4+ T cells sorted from an allogeneic mixed lymphocyte reaction. All receptors derive from a human donor in good health; the cells came from an allogeneic mixed lymphocyte reaction.

The chain is built from TRBV6-1 and TRBJ1-2; 12 bases line up with TRBD1. Per the germline V gene, CDR1 is MNHNS and CDR2 is SASEGT. CDR3 length: 15 residues. J was trimmed by 8 bases and V by 6 bases; bases with no gene match: 10. The CDR3: CASRPPGQGARGYTF. The CDR3 DNA sequence: TGTGCCAGCAGGCCGCCGGGACAGGGGGCAAGAGGCTACACCTTC.

The chain combines TRBV7-9 with TRBJ1-3, with D unresolved. V lost 11 bases and J 4 bases, leaving 6 bases between the germline ends. Germline V gene lookup returns CDR1 SEHNR and CDR2 FQNEAQ (reference sequence). CDR3 length: 10 amino acids. Here the CDR3 reads CAVSGNTIYF. The CDR3 DNA reads TGTGCCGTCTCGGGAAACACCATATATTTT.

The V and J genes are TRBV5-4 and TRBJ2-2; possibly TRBD1 for D (6 bases). CDR1 is SGHNT, CDR2 YYREEE, per germline (reference sequence). The V and J ends lost 2 bases and 0 bases respectively, with 11 bases between them. The CDR3 extends over 16 amino acids. CDR3 loop: CASSFRRTANTGELFF. CDR3 nucleotides: TGTGCCAGCAGCTTTCGACGGACAGCGAACACCGGGGAGCTGTTTTTT.

This clone showed up just a few times. The genes are TRBV6-1 and TRBJ2-2, with TRBD2 matching over 7 bases. The V segment lost 5 bases and the J segment 3 bases; nucleotides outside the gene matches: 6. Germline V gene lookup returns CDR1 MNHNS and CDR2 SASEGT. The CDR3 spans 15 residues. As DNA, the CDR3 is TGTGCCAGCAGTATTTCGCGGGGGTACACCGGGGAGCTGTTTTTT. Amino acids: CASSISRGYTGELFF.

In this sample, this clone turned up a few times. CDR3 DNA sequence: TGTGCCAGTAGTAGAACTAGCGGGTCCTACAATGAGCAGTTCTTC. Its protein product is CASSRTSGSYNEQFF. The chain combines TRBV19 with TRBJ2-1; TRBD2 matches at 9 bases. From germline, CDR1 is LNHDA and CDR2 SQIVND (reference sequence). CDR3 length: 15 residues. V lost 4 bases, J lost 1 base, and 2 bases stayed unmatched.

The chain employs TRBV27 and TRBJ2-7; a possible D gene is TRBD2 (5 bases). V lost 6 bases and J lost 2, with 17 bases in between. CDR1 is MNHEY, CDR2 SMNVEV, per germline (reference sequence). The CDR3 has 15 residues. The CDR3 loop is CASSRTSLSPYEQYF. DNA for the CDR3: TGTGCCAGCAGCCGCACTAGTTTATCCCCCTACGAGCAGTACTTC.

The genes are TRBV7-9 and TRBJ2-2; D may match TRBD1 or TRBD2 (5 bases each). Germline V gene lookup returns CDR1 SEHNR and CDR2 FQNEAQ (reference sequence). Trimming took off 0 bases at V and 7 bases at J, with 9 bases between the two ends. The CDR3 loop spans 14 amino acids. The CDR3 coding sequence is TGTGCCAGCAGCTTAGCGAGGGGTGTCGGGGAGCTGTTTTTT. Its protein product is CASSLARGVGELFF.

The chain links TRBV30 to TRBJ1-1; D is uncertain. CDR1 GTSNPN and CDR2 SVGIG come from the germline V gene (reference sequence). V lost 4 bases, J lost 4 bases, and 10 bases lay in between. The CDR3 has 12 residues. In nucleotides, the CDR3 is TGTGCCTGGAAGTCACGGTCCACTGAAGCTTTCTTT. This translates into CAWKSRSTEAFF.

This sequence joins TRBV2 and TRBJ2-3, with TRBD2 matching over 11 bases. Germline CDR1 reads SNHLY; CDR2 reads FYNNEI. After removal of 5 bases from V and 5 bases from J, the junction contained 3 bases not matched to a gene. This CDR3 comprises 14 residues. The CDR3 DNA sequence: TGTGCCAGCAGTTTAGGGACTAGCGGAGATACGCAGTATTTT. Its protein product is CASSLGTSGDTQYF.

This chain uses TRBV7-8 with TRBJ2-1; TRBD2 matches 8 bases. J gave up 4 bases and V 1 base, and 3 bases lay outside the gene matches. Germline-derived CDR1 and CDR2 are SGHVS and FQNEAQ. The length of the CDR3 is 15 residues. DNA for the CDR3: TGTGCCAGCAGCTTAGAGCTAGCGGGTTACAATGAGCAGTTCTTC. Translating gives CASSLELAGYNEQFF.

The CDR3 region is CASSSRTGTNTEAFF. DNA of the CDR3: TGTGCCAGCAGCTCCCGGACAGGGACGAACACTGAAGCTTTCTTT. V usage is TRBV11-3 and J usage is TRBJ1-1; 8 positions match TRBD1. This CDR3 has 15 residues. The J segment lost 1 base and the V segment lost 4 bases, leaving 5 bases of the junction unmatched. From germline, CDR1 is SGHNT and CDR2 YENEEA.

This sequence joins TRBV6-5 and TRBJ1-5; D unresolved. V shed 4 bases and J shed 4 bases, with 8 bases lying between them. The CDR3 has 13 amino acids. Germline-derived CDR1 and CDR2 are MNHEY and SVGAGI. As DNA, the CDR3 is TGTGCCAGCAGTTTACATGGTAATCAGCCCCAGCATTTT. Residues: CASSLHGNQPQHF.

This clone was seen only a few times. The chain joins TRBV7-9 to TRBJ2-2; D perhaps matches TRBD2 (6 bases). Trimming pared 5 bases from V and 5 bases from J, leaving 15 bases between. CDR3 length: 15 residues. Germline V gene sequence: CDR1 SEHNR, CDR2 FQNEAQ (reference sequence). The CDR3 bases are TGTGCCAGCAGCATTAGCGGCGGAGTGACCGGGGAGCTGTTTTTT. Its protein is CASSISGGVTGELFF.

The CDR3 DNA follows: TGCGCCAGCAGCCTCCTACGGGGGCCCCTCCACTTT. Its protein product is CASSLLRGPLHF. The J gene is TRBJ1-6, the V gene TRBV4-1; a weak D match, TRBD1 (5 bases). The CDR3 totals 12 residues. V was shortened by 4 bases and J by 13 bases, with 11 bases between the two germline ends. The germline V gene has CDR1 MGHRA and CDR2 YSYEKL.

The CDR3: CASSLGAGNTEAFF. CDR3 bases: TGCGCCAGCAGCTTGGGCGCGGGGAACACTGAAGCTTTCTTT. V gene TRBV5-1 combines with J gene TRBJ1-1; no definite D call. Germline-derived CDR1 and CDR2 are SGHRS and YFSETQ. V gave up 0 bases and J gave up 1 base, with 7 bases separating them. The CDR3 has 14 amino acids.

This clone was picked up one time. The chain couples TRBV7-9 to TRBJ2-7, with D perhaps TRBD1 (5 bases). CDR1 and CDR2 from the germline V gene are SEHNR and FQNEAQ (reference sequence). There are 15 residues in the CDR3. Trimming took 1 base from V and 3 from J, leaving 13 bases between them. CDR3 sequence: CASSLDTGFLYEQYF. CDR3 nucleotides: TGTGCCAGCAGCTTAGATACAGGATTTCTCTACGAGCAGTACTTC.

The chain joins TRBV7-2 to TRBJ1-5; the D gene is possibly TRBD1 (6 bases). Germline loops: CDR1 SGHTA, CDR2 FQGNSA. The CDR3 is 16 amino acids. Trimming took off 1 base at V and 1 base at J, with 11 bases between the two ends. In nucleotides, the CDR3 is TGTGCCAGCAGCTTAGTGGGTAGGGGGAGCAATCAGCCCCAGCATTTT. It specifies CASSLVGRGSNQPQHF.

The chain combines TRBV7-8 with TRBJ2-7, with 7 bases fitting TRBD1. Trimming removed 5 bases from V and 4 bases from J; junction bases left unmatched: 8. This CDR3 contains 14 residues. The germline V gene has CDR1 SGHVS and CDR2 FQNEAQ. The CDR3 reads CASSKDRDRYEQYF. The CDR3 coding sequence is TGTGCCAGCAGCAAAGACAGGGATAGGTACGAGCAGTACTTC.

This clone was recorded a few times. The V gene is TRBV30, the J gene TRBJ1-1, with TRBD1 as a possible D gene (6 bases). The V gene lost 0 bases and the J gene lost 1 base, with 6 bases spanning the gap. This CDR3 has 13 residues. Per germline, CDR1 GTSNPN and CDR2 SVGIG (reference sequence). The CDR3 bases are TGTGCCTGGAGTGTACAGGGGAACACTGAAGCTTTCTTT. This translates into CAWSVQGNTEAFF.

The V gene is TRBV18, the J gene TRBJ2-7; D is unclear. The CDR3 runs to 11 residues. Germline loops: CDR1 KGHSH, CDR2 LQKENI. Trimming removed 6 bases from V and 3 bases from J, with 6 bases in between. The chain's CDR3 is CASSLDYEQYF. The CDR3 nucleotides read TGTGCCAGCTCCCTGGACTACGAGCAGTACTTC.

The chain links TRBV19 to TRBJ1-1; D gene unclear. Per germline, CDR1 LNHDA and CDR2 SQIVND (reference sequence). The ends were cut back, 7 bases at V and 3 bases at J, with 9 bases in the middle. This CDR3 has 12 amino acids. The CDR3 loop reads CASKRDYTEAFF. CDR3 DNA: TGTGCCAGTAAGAGGGATTACACTGAAGCTTTCTTT.

In the case of this clone: Other DNA sequences within the sample encode an identical CDR3. J is TRBJ2-2 and V is TRBV6-7, with 8 bases fitting TRBD2. TRBV6-7 is sorted into the ORF group, with uncertain function. With 9 bases clipped from V and 6 bases from J, the junction kept 9 bases outside the gene matches. The CDR3 has 14 residues. CDR3 DNA sequence: TGTGCCAGTGGGCGGGGGGTAGGAGCCGGGGAGCTGTTTTTT. Translating gives CASGRGVGAGELFF.